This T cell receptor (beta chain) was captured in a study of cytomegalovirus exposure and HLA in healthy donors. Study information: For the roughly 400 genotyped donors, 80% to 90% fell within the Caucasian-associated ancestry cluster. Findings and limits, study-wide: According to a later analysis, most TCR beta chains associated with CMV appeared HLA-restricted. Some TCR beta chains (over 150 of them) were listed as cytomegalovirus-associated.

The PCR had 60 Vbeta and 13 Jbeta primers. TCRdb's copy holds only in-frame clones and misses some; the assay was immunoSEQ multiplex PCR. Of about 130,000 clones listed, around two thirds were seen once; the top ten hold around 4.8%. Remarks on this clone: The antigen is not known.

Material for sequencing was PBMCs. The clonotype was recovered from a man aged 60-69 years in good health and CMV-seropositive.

CDR3 DNA: TGTGCCTGGAGCGCGAATCACGAGCAGTACTTC. This encodes CAWSANHEQYF. V and J are TRBV30 and TRBJ2-7; unclear D gene. CDR3 size: 11 residues. V was clipped by 3 bases and J by 5 bases, with 8 bases between them. Germline loops: CDR1 GTSNPN, CDR2 SVGIG (reference sequence).